The T cell receptor beta chain described here comes from a study (dated by TCRdb to about 2016). From the germline V gene, CDR1 is LGHNA and CDR2 is YSLEER. The CDR3 numbers 16 residues from cysteine through phenylalanine. Here the CDR3 DNA is all that survives: 48 bases in frame from base 1. Relative to germline, V is 1 base shorter and J is 4 bases shorter, with 14 bases between their ends. Libraries were made using RT-PCR. Reads for this sample came from an Illumina MiSeq. Through fastp at Q25 and MiXCR, TCRdb rebuilt clones from the public reads, retaining in-frame beta chains. Every CDR3 protein is listed once, alongside the most common genes and DNA of its rows. The sample table shows 550,000 to 750,000 distinct CDR3 sequences, and 13% to 15% are seen once. In total, the top ten clones hold 3.6% of the sample. For this clonotype: There is no known antigen for this receptor. Per-nucleotide qualities are absent, and no much larger clonotype sits a single base away.

Sequenced: memory CD4+ T cells from blood. Rearrangement joined TRBV4-3 to TRBJ2-1, with TRBD2 perhaps the D gene, on 6 matching bases. The sequence came from a female donor in good health, serving as a healthy control. The DNA is as follows: TGCGCCAGCAGCCAAGCTTATAGCGGAGATTACAATGAGCAGTTCTTC. Translated, this gives CASSQAYSGDYNEQFF.